Sequencing of this T cell receptor beta chain was carried out in a study of T-cell memory formation after mild COVID-19. Study-level results: CD4+ clones that contracted lay mainly in CM and EM; CD8+ ones lay in EMRA. Day 15 to 85 contractors were CD4/CD8 balanced; later expanders leaned CD4+. The study detected some responding clones in pre-infection memory, suggesting cross-reactive memory joined.

The 5'RACE method, run with constant-segment primers, produced TCR alpha and TCR beta cDNA libraries (carrying sample barcodes and UMIs). TCRdb redid the calling of the 5' RACE reads with MiXCR, one entry per CDR3 protein. The data contain 50,000 or so distinct CDR3 sequences, roughly 9% of them singletons. The CDR3 runs 14 residues. Trimming removed 3 bases from V and 6 bases from J, with 15 bases in between. CDR1 is DFQATT and CDR2 is SNEGSKA in the germline V gene (reference sequence). This clonotype was seen only a few times. Its antigen is unidentified. The V and J genes are TRBV20-1 and TRBJ2-1; D could derive from TRBD1 or TRBD2 (6 bases each). Sequences were obtained from PBMCs or a T cell subset sorted from them (not recorded which). This TCR was sampled from an adult woman who had mild COVID-19 (a few samples of this study predate the infection). Cell type and time point are not known. In nucleotides, the CDR3 is TGCAGTGCTAGTGGGGGGCGGACTACCAATGAGCAGTTCTTC. It encodes CSASGGRTTNEQFF.